The clone carrying this T cell receptor beta chain was counted at least ten times. This record belongs to a study of T cells in Graves' hyperthyroidism and ophthalmopathy. Study as a whole: The blood sample was taken at first diagnosis, before treatment began.

Exclusion criteria comprised uncontrolled infection, other autoimmune disease, pregnancy or lactation. TCR beta CDR3 regions were amplified from RNA transcripts. The HTBI primer set was used in a first-round RT-PCR of the TCR CDR3. From the multiplex PCR reads, TCRdb called clonotypes with MiXCR, one entry per CDR3 protein. Altogether more than 500,000 distinct CDR3 sequences are present, 15% to 20% being singletons, with the ten largest covering approximately 30%. The TCR was taken from a woman aged 25 to 39 with Graves' ophthalmopathy. The sequencing input was blood.

In DNA form, the CDR3 reads TGTGCCAGCAGCCTCCGGTCAGTCGACGAGCAGTACTTC. It yields the protein CASSLRSVDEQYF. The chain is built from TRBV12-3 or TRBV12-4 and TRBJ2-7; no reliable D call. The CDR3 runs to 13 residues. The V end was cut by 6 bases, the J end by 5 bases, with 14 bases between.